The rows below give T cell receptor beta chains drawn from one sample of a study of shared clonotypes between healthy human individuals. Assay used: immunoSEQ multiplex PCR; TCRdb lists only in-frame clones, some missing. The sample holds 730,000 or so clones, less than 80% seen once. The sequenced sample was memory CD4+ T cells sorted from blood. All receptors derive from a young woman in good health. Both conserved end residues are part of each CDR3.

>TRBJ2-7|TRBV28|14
CASTPGQGANEQYF
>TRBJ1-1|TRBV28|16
CASSPGTPDLNTEAFF
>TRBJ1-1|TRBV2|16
CASSAGTRRLNTEAFF
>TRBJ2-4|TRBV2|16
CASSEGLAPTKNIQYF
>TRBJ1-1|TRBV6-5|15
CASRKGRGLNTEAFF
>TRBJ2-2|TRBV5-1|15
CASSLGSANTGELFF
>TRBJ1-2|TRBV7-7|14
CASSSLGAIGGYTF
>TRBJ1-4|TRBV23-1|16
CASSHVRGQDNEKLFF
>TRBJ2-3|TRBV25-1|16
CASSELGTGEADTQYF
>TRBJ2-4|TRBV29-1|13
CSVSGQAKNIQYF
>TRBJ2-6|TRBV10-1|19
CASSDRLAKGHSGANVLTF
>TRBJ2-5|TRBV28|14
CASSWLAGGETQYF
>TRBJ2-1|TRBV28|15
CASSLWASGPNEQFF
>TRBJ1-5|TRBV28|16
CASSSVGTGRVQPQHF
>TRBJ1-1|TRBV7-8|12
CASSLLLGEAFF
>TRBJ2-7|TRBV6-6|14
CASRPGTDNYEQYF
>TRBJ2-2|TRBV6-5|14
CASRLDRGPGELFF
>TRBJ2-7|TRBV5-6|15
CASSKSGARSYEQYF
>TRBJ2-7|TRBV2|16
CASSEESGGLGYEQYF
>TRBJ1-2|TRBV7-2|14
CASSTRGDFYGYTF
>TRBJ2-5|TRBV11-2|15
CASSLDRGWEETQYF
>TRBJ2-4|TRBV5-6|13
CASSLDAREGLYF
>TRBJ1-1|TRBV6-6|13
CASSYTHNTEAFF
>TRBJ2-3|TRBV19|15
CASRRDLTTTDTQYF
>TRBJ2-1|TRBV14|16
CASSQSGTSGVHEQFF
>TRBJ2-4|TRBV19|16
CATHSRETGAKNIQYF
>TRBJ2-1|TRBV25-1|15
CAIRASGGSYNEQFF